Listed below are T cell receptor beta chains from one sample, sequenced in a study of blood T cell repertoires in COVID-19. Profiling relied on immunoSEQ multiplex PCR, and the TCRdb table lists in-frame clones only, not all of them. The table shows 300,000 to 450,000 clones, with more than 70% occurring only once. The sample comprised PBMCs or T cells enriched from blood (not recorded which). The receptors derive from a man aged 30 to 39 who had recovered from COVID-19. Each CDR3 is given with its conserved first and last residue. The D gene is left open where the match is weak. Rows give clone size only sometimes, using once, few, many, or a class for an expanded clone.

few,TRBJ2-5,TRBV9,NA,TGTGCCATCCGGGGGGAGACCCAGTACTTC,CAIRGETQYF
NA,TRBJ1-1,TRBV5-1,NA,TGCGCCAGCAGCTTTGAGGTGGGGAACACTGAAGCTTTCTTT,CASSFEVGNTEAFF
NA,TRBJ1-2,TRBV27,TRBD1,TGTGCCAGCAGTTTATCGAGGGACAGGGTCTGGAATGGCTACACCTTC,CASSLSRDRVWNGYTF
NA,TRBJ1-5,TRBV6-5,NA,TGTGCCAGCAGTTATTCGAACACCAATCAGCCCCAGCATTTT,CASSYSNTNQPQHF
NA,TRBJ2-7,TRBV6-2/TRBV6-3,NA,TGTGCCAGCAGTTACCGGCGGGTTGAGGAGCAGTACTTC,CASSYRRVEEQYF
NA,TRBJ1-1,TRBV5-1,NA,TGCGCCAGCAGCAGCGGCTCCACCCTTTGGAACACTGAAGCTTTCTTT,CASSSGSTLWNTEAFF
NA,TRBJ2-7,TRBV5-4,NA,TGTGCCAGCAGCCCCCCTGGGAGCCACGAGCAGTACTTC,CASSPPGSHEQYF
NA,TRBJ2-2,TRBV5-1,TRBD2,TGCGCCAGCAGCTTGAACCCGGGGGGTCCTAACACCGGGGAGCTGTTTTTT,CASSLNPGGPNTGELFF
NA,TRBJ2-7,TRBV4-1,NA,TGCGCCAGCAGCCAGCCGGGGGTCTCCTACGAGCAGTACTTC,CASSQPGVSYEQYF
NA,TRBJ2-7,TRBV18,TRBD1,TGTGCCAGCCAGAAAGACAGGGCCTCCTACGAGCAGTACTTC,CASQKDRASYEQYF
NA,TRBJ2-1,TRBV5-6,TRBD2,TGTGCCAGCAGCGAGGGACTAGCAGGTAATGAGCAGTTCTTC,CASSEGLAGNEQFF